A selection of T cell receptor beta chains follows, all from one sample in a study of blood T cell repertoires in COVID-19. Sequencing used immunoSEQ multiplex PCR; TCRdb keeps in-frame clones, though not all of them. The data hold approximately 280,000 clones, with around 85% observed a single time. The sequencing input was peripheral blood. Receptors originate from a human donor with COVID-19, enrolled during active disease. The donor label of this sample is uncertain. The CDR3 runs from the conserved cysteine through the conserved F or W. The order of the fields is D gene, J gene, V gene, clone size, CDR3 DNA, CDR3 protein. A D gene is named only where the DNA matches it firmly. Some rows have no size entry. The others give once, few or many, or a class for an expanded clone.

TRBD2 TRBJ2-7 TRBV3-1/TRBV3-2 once TGTGCCAGCAGCCAGGGGCTAGCGGGAGACTACGAGCAGTACTTC CASSQGLAGDYEQYF
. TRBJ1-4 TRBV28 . TGTGCCAGCGGGACACTCCGAGCGGGACAAGGGACTGAAGGCGAAAAACTGTTTTTT CASGTLRAGQGTEGEKLFF
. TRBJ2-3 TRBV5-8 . TGTGCCAGCAGTCCCCTAGCAAGCACAGATACGCAGTATTTT CASSPLASTDTQYF
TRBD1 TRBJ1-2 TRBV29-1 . TGCAGCGTAGGGGGACAGGGGCGAAACTATGGCTACACCTTC CSVGGQGRNYGYTF
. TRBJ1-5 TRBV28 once TGTGCCAGCAAAAACGCCGGACACTTGAATCAGCCCCAGCATTTT CASKNAGHLNQPQHF
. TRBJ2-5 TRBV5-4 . TGTGCCAGCAGCGCGGGACGGCAAGAGACCCAGTACTTC CASSAGRQETQYF
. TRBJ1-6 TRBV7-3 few TGTGCCAGCAGCGCAGACAGAAATTCACCCCTCCACTTT CASSADRNSPLHF
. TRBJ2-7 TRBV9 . TGTGCCAGCAGCGGAGCCGGACAGATGGATAAGTACTTC CASSGAGQMDKYF
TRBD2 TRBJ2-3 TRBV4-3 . TGCGCCAGCAGCCTCGAGCAGGGCGGGGGTGATACGCAGTATTTT CASSLEQGGGDTQYF
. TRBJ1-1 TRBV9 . TGTGCCAGCAGCGTAGAGGGACAGAACACTGAAGCTTTCTTT CASSVEGQNTEAFF
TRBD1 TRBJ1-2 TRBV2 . TGTGCCAGGCAGCCGGGACAGGGAAACTATGGCTACACCTTC CARQPGQGNYGYTF
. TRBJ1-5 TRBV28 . TGTGCCAGCAGTCCCCCCCGACAGGATAGCAATCAGCCCCAGCATTTT CASSPPRQDSNQPQHF
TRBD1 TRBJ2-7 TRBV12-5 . TGTGCTAGTGGTTTGGCCCGGGACAGGGGCTCCTACGAGCAGTACTTC CASGLARDRGSYEQYF
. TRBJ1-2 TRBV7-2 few TGTGCCAGCAGCTTTCCAGGGGCGGGTTATGGCTACACCTTC CASSFPGAGYGYTF
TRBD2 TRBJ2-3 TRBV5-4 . TGTGCCAGCAGCGTCCGGGACTACGGGCTAGATACGCAGTATTTT CASSVRDYGLDTQYF
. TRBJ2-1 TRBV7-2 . TGTGCCAGCAGCTTATATCAGGGGACGGAGTTCTTC CASSLYQGTEFF